Listed below are T cell receptor beta chains from one sample, sequenced in a study of cytomegalovirus exposure and HLA in healthy donors. Some clones are missing from TCRdb's copy, which holds only in-frame ones; the method was immunoSEQ multiplex PCR. The profile shows 150,000 to 200,000 clones, roughly 80% of them singletons. The sample taken for sequencing was PBMCs. The receptors originated from a male donor in good health and CMV-seronegative. CDR3s leave out the opening cysteine and the closing phenylalanine or tryptophan. Not every row has a clone size; where given, it reads once, few, many or a size class.

j_gene | abundance | v_gene | CDR3aa
TRBJ2-6 | NA | TRBV11-3 | ASSSQGPGANVLT
TRBJ2-7 | NA | TRBV18 | ASSPLTGGSYEQY
TRBJ1-4 | NA | TRBV9 | ASSVGTTQGEKLF
TRBJ2-5 | NA | TRBV19 | ASSTRTGEETQY
TRBJ1-6 | NA | TRBV5-1 | ASSGGNSPLH
TRBJ1-1 | NA | TRBV7-9 | ASSLGLTEAF
TRBJ2-2 | few | TRBV7-9 | ASSPRTGRAFNTGELF
TRBJ1-4 | NA | TRBV5-1 | ASSPGTGSRTTNEKLF
TRBJ1-5 | NA | TRBV13 | ASSIQGRNQPQH
TRBJ1-4 | NA | TRBV18 | ASSPGTGEEKLF
TRBJ1-4 | NA | TRBV15 | ATSIRWAATNEKLF
TRBJ2-3 | NA | TRBV11-3 | ASSEGQEGTDTQY
TRBJ1-1 | NA | TRBV15 | ATSRGQNTEAF
TRBJ2-7 | NA | TRBV6-6 | ASSYSGTGGGEQY
TRBJ1-3 | NA | TRBV5-1 | ASSLGQNAGNTIY
TRBJ1-6 | NA | TRBV27 | ASSSHVAGSSYNSPLH
TRBJ2-7 | NA | TRBV13 | ASSLGASGGRYEQY
TRBJ1-5 | NA | TRBV30 | AWSRDFSNQPQH
TRBJ2-1 | NA | TRBV7-2 | ASSLETQNNEQF
TRBJ1-5 | NA | TRBV5-5 | ASSLGQGTQPQH
TRBJ1-1 | NA | TRBV6-5 | ASSYVTGSAF
TRBJ1-3 | NA | TRBV6-6 | ASSPFEGGNTIY
TRBJ2-7 | few | TRBV10-3 | AISPQRTSSYEQY
TRBJ1-2 | few | TRBV11-2 | ASSLGQGSNYGYT
TRBJ2-7 | once | TRBV11-2 | ASSLDRQGPYEQY
TRBJ1-5 | NA | TRBV6-1 | ASREGAASNQPQH
TRBJ2-2 | NA | TRBV18 | ASSPQSGGTGELF
TRBJ2-1 | once | TRBV7-2 | ASRRLGTAQF
TRBJ2-7 | NA | TRBV6-1 | ASSGSLGRRLAYEQY